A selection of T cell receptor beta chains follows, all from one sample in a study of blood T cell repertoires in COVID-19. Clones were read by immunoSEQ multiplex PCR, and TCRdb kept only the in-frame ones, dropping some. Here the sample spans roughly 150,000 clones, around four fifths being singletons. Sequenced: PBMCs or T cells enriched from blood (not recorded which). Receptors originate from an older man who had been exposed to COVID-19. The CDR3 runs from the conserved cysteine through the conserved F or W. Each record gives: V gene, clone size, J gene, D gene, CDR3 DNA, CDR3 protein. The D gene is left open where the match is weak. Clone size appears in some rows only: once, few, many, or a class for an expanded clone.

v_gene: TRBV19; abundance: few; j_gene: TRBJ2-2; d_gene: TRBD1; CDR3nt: TGTGCCTGCGGGACAGGGGTGGTCACCGGGGAGCTGTTTTTT; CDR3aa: CACGTGVVTGELFF
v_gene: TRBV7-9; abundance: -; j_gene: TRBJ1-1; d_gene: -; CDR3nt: TGTGCCAGCAGCTTGTCGGGGGGCACTGAAGCTTTCTTT; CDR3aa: CASSLSGGTEAFF
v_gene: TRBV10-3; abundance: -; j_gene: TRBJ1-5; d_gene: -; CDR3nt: TGTGCCACCGCGAGGGATAGCAATCAGCCCCAGCATTTT; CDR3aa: CATARDSNQPQHF
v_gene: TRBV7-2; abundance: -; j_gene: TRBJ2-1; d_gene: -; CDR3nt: TGTGCCAGCAGCTCCCCCAGAGGGAGCTCCTACAATGAGCAGTTCTTC; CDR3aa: CASSSPRGSSYNEQFF
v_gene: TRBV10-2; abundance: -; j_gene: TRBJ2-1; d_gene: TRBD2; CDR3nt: TGCGCCAGTTTAGCGGGAGTAGGCGGTGAGCAGTTCTTC; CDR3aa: CASLAGVGGEQFF
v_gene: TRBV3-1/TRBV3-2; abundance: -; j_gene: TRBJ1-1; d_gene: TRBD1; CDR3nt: TGTGCCAGCAGCCCGCACCCCCCCGGGACAGGGGAAGCTTTCTTT; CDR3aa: CASSPHPPGTGEAFF
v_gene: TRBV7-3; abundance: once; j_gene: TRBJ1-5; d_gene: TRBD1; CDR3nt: TGTGCCAGCAGCTCCCGGGACAGGGGTCGCAATCAGCCCCAGCATTTT; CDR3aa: CASSSRDRGRNQPQHF
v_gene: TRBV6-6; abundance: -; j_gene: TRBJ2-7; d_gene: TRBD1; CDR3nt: TGTGCCAGCCAGACAGGGAATGTGAAGCAGTACTTC; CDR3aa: CASQTGNVKQYF
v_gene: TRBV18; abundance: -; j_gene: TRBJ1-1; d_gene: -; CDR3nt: TGTGCCAGCTCAGGAGGTTTGAACACTGAAGCTTTCTTT; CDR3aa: CASSGGLNTEAFF
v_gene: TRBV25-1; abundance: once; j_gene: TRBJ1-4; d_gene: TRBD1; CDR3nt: TGTGCCAGTCGAGCGGACAGGGGAAATAATGAAAAACTGTTTTTT; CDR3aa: CASRADRGNNEKLFF
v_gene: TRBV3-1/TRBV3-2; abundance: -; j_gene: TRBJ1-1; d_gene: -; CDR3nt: TGTGCCAGCAGCGTGTCAGGGCTCCCCCGCGCTGAAGCTTTCTTT; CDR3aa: CASSVSGLPRAEAFF
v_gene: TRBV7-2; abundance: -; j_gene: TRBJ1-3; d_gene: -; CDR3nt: TGTGCCAGCAGCTCCGCGGGACGGCTTAACTCTGGAAACACCATATATTTT; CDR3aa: CASSSAGRLNSGNTIYF
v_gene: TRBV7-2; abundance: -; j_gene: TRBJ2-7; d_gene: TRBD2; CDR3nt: TGTGCCAGCAGCTTACAAGGGACTAGCGGGGGATCCTACGAGCAGTACTTC; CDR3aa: CASSLQGTSGGSYEQYF
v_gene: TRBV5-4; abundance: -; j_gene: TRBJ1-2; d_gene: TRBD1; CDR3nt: TGTGCCAGCAGCCCGGAGGGACAGGGAACGAGCGGGGCCTATGGCTACACCTTC; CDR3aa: CASSPEGQGTSGAYGYTF
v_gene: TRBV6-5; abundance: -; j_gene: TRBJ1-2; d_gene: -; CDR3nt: TGTGCCAGCAGCATCCAACCAGGGTATGGCTACACCTTC; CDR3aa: CASSIQPGYGYTF
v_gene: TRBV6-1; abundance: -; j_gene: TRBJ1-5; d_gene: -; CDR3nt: TGTGCCAGCAGTGAAGGGGGCTCCCCCCGGCCCCAGCATTTT; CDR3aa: CASSEGGSPRPQHF
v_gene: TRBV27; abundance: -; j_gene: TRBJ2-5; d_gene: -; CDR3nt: TGTGCCAGCAGTCCCACCTCCCGTAGGGGAGGAGAGACCCAGTACTTC; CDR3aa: CASSPTSRRGGETQYF
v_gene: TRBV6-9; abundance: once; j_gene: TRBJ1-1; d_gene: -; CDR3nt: TGTGCCAGCAGTTCGGAGGGAGGAGGGGCTCGGAGCACTGAAGCTTTCTTT; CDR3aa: CASSSEGGGARSTEAFF
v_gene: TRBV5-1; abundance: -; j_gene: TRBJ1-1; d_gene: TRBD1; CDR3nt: TGCGCCAGCAATTGGGCCACAGGGGGTGAAGCTTTCTTT; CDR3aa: CASNWATGGEAFF
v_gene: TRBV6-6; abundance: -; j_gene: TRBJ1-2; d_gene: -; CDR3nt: TGTGCCAGCAGTTACCGGGAAGGAGGCTACACCTTC; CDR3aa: CASSYREGGYTF
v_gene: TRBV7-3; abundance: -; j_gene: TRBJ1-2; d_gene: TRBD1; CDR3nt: TGTGCCAGCAGCCCCGGGACAGGTACAGGCCGGGGCTACACCTTC; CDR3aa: CASSPGTGTGRGYTF
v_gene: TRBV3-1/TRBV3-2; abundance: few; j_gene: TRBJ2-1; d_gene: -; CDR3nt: TGTGCCAGCAGCCAATTTAACATACAGGGTGGCAATGAGCAGTTCTTC; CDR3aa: CASSQFNIQGGNEQFF
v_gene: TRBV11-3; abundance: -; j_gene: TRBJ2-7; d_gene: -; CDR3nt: TGTGCCAGCAGCCAAAGCCCGGGGACTCAATACGAGCAGTACTTC; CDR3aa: CASSQSPGTQYEQYF
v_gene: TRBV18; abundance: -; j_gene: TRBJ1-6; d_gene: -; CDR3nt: TGTGCCAGCTCACCACCGTCAGGGGCCAATTCACCCCTCCACTTT; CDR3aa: CASSPPSGANSPLHF
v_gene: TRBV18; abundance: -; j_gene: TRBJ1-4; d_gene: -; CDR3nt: TGTGCCAGCTCACCAAAGGCGGGTAATGAAAAACTGTTTTTT; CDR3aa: CASSPKAGNEKLFF
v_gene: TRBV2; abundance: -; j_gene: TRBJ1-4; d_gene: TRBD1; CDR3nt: TGTGCCAGCAGAGTGGGACAGGGGAATGAAAAACTGTTTTTT; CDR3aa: CASRVGQGNEKLFF
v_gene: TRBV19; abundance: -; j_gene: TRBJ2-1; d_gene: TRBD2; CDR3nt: TGTGCCAGTAGCAACCGAGGCGGGAGGAATGAGCAGTTCTTC; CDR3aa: CASSNRGGRNEQFF
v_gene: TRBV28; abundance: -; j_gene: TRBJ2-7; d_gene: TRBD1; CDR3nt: TGTGCCAGCAGTTTATTGGGCAGGGGGCTTAACGAGCAGTACTTC; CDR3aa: CASSLLGRGLNEQYF
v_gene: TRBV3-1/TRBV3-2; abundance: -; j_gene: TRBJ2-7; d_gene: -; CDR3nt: TGTGCCAGCAGTAACAACTACGAGCAGTACTTC; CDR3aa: CASSNNYEQYF
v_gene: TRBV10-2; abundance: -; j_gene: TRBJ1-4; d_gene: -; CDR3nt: TGCGCCAGCAGTGACCTCCGGGAGGGGTACGGAAAACTGTTTTTT; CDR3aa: CASSDLREGYGKLFF
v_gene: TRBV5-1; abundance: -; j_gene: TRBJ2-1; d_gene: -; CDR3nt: TGCGCCAGCAGCTTTAACAGACCAAAATACAATGAGCAGTTCTTC; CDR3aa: CASSFNRPKYNEQFF
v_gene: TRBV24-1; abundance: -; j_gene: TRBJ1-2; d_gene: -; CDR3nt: TGTGCCACCAGTGGCGACTATGGCTACACCTTC; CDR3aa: CATSGDYGYTF
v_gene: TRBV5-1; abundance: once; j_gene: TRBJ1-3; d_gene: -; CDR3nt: TGCGCCAGCAGCTTGACAGGGTATGGAAACACCATATATTTT; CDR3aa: CASSLTGYGNTIYF
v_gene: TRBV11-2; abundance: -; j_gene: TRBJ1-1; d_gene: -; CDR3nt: TGTGCCAGCAGCCCCTTTCTGGGGGGGACTGAAGCTTTCTTT; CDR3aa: CASSPFLGGTEAFF
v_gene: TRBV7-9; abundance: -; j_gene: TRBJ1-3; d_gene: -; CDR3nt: TGTGCCAGCAGACTCGACAGGTCCTCTGGAAACACCATATATTTT; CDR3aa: CASRLDRSSGNTIYF
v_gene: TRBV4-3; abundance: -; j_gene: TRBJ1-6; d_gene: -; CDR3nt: TGCGCCAGCAGCCAAGAAGCGGGGAATAATTCACCCCTCCACTTT; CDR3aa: CASSQEAGNNSPLHF
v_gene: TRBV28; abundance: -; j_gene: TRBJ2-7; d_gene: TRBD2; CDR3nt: TGTGCCAGCAGACCGGGACTAGCGACCTACACGTACGAGCAGTACTTC; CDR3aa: CASRPGLATYTYEQYF
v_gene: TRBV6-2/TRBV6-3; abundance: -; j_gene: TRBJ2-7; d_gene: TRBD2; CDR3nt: TGTGCCAGCAGTTACATAGGACTAGCGACCTACGAGCAGTACTTC; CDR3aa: CASSYIGLATYEQYF
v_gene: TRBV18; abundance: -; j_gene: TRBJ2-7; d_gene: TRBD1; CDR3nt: TGTGCCAGCTCACCTCCTCCGGGACAGGGGGCTTTAGAGCAGTACTTC; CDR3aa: CASSPPPGQGALEQYF
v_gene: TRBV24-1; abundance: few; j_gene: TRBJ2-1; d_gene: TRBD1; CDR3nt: TGTGCCACCCGTCTATCAGGGGGTGAGCAGTTCTTC; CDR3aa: CATRLSGGEQFF
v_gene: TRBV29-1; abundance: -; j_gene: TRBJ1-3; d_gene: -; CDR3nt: TGCAGCGTTGTAGTCTCTGGAAACACCATATATTTT; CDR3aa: CSVVVSGNTIYF
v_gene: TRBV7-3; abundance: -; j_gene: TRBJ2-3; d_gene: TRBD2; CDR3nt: TGTGCCAGCAGTTCTCCCGTTGGCGGGGGGGCAGATACGCAGTATTTT; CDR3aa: CASSSPVGGGADTQYF
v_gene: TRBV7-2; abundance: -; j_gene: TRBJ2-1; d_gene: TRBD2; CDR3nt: TGTGCCAGCAGCTTAGCTCTAGCGGGGGGCGGTGAGCAGTTCTTC; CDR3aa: CASSLALAGGGEQFF
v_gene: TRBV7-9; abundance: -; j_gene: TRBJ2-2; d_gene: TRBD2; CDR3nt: TGTGCCAGCAGCTCCCCGGGGGGGGGCCTCCTTCGTAGCGGGGAGCTGTTTTTT; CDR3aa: CASSSPGGGLLRSGELFF
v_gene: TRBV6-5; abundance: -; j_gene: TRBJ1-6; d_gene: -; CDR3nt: TGTGCCAGCAGGAATTCCTTACCTATAGCTTCACCCCTCCACTTT; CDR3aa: CASRNSLPIASPLHF
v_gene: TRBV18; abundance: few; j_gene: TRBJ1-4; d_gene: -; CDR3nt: TGTGCCAGCTCACCGGGGAGGGAGGAAAAACTGTTTTTT; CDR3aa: CASSPGREEKLFF
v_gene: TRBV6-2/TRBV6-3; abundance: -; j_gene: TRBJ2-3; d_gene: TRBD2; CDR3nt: TGTGCCAGCAGTTATAGCGGGATTGCAGATACGCAGTATTTT; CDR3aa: CASSYSGIADTQYF
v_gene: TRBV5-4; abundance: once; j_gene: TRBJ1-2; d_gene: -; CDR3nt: TGTGCCAGCAGTACCGGCGGAGTTTATGGCTACACCTTC; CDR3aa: CASSTGGVYGYTF
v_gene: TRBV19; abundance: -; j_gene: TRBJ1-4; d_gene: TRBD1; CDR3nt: TGTGCCGGAAGAGATTCCGGGACAGGGGGTAAACTGTTTTTT; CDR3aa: CAGRDSGTGGKLFF
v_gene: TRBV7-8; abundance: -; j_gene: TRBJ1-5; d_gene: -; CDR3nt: TGTGCCAGCAGCTTACGGAGAGTCCAGCCCCAGCATTTT; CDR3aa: CASSLRRVQPQHF
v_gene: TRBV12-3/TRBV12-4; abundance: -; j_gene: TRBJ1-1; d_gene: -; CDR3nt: TGTGCCAGCAGTCAGGGGAACACTGAAGCTTTCTTT; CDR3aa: CASSQGNTEAFF
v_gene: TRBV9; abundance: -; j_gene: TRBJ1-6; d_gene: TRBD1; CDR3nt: TGTGCCAGCAGCGCCGGGACAGGGGCCGCTAATTCACCCCTCCACTTT; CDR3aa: CASSAGTGAANSPLHF